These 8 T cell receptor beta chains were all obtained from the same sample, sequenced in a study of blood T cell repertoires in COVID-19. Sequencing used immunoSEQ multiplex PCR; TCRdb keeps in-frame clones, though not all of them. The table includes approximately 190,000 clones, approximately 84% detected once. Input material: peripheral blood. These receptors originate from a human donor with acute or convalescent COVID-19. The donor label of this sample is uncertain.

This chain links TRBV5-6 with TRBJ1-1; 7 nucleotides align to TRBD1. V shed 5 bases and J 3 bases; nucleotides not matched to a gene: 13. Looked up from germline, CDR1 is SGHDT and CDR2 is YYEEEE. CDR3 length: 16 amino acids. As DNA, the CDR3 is TGTGCCAGCAGTTTGAGGGGGCTGGCTTGGGACACTGAAGCTTTCTTT. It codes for CASSLRGLAWDTEAFF.

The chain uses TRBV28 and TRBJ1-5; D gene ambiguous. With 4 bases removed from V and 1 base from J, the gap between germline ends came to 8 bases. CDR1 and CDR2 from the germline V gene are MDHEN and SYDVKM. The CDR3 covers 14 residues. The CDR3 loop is CASSSQSSNQPQHF. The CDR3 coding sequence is TGTGCCAGCAGTTCGCAGTCCAGCAATCAGCCCCAGCATTTT.

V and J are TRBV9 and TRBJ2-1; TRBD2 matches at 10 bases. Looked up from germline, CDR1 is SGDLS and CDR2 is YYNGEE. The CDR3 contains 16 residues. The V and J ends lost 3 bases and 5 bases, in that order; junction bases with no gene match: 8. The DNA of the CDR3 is TGTGCCAGCAGCGCCCAAATAGCGGGAGGCGACAATGAGCAGTTCTTC. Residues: CASSAQIAGGDNEQFF. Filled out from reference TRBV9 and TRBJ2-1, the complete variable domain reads DSGVTQTPKHLITATGQRVTLRCSPRSGDLSVYWYQQSLDQGLQFLIQYYNGEERAKGNILERFSAQQFPDLHSELNLSSLELGDSALYFCASSAQIAGGDNEQFFGPGTRLTVL.

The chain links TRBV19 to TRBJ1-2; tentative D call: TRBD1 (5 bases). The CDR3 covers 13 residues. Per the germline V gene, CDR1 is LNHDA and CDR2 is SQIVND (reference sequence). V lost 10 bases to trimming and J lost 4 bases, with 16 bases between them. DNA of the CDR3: TGTGCCATCAGAAGGCAGGGAGGCTATGGCTACACCTTC. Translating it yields CAIRRQGGYGYTF. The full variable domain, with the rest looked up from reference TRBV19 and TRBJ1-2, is DGGITQSPKYLFRKEGQNVTLSCEQNLNHDAMYWYRQDPGQGLRLIYYSQIVNDFQKGDIAEGYSVSREKKESFPLTVTSAQKNPTAFYLCAIRRQGGYGYTFGSGTRLTVV.

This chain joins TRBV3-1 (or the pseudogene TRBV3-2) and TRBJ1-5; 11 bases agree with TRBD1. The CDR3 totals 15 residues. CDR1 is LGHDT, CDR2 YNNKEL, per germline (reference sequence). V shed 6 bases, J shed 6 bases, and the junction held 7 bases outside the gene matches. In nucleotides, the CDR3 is TGTGCCAGCAGTCCGGACAGGGGGCAGGGTCAGCCCCAGCATTTT. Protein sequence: CASSPDRGQGQPQHF.

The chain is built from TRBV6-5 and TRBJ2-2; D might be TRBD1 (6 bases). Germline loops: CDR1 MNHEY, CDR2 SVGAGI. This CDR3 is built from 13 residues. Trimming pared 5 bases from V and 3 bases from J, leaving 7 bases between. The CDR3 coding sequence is TGTGCCAGCAGTAACAGGGACACCGGGGAGCTGTTTTTT. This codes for CASSNRDTGELFF.

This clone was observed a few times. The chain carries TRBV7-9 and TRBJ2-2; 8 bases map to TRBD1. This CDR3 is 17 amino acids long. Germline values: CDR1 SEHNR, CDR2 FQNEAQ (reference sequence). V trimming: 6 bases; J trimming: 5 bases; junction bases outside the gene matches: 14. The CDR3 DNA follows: TGTGCCAGCAGTCTCCGCGGACAGGGCCGGAGGACCGGGGAGCTGTTTTTT. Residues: CASSLRGQGRRTGELFF.

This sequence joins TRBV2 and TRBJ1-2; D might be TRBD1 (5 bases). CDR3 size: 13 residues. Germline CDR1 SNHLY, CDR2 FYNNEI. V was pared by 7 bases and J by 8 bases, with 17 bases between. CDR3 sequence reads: CASIREGLRGYTF. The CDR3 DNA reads TGTGCCAGCATCAGGGAGGGGCTTAGGGGCTACACCTTC.